This T cell receptor (beta chain) is drawn from a study of blood T cell repertoires in COVID-19 (dated by TCRdb to about 2020). In terms of the full investigation: Samples covering the acute and convalescent phases of COVID-19 were provided by collaborators in the United States, Italy and Spain. The repertoires were made available in a free public database intended to serve as a resource for research on the immune response to SARS-CoV-2. Where available, HLA class I and class II types were taken from metadata supplied by the sample provider and were not determined by assay-based typing. The prospective study material was composed of cDNA or gDNA derived from T cells, B-cell-depleted T cells, or PBMCs. The sample metadata nearly always contained a de-identified subject ID, COVID-19 status, age in years and sex. Deeply sampled blood TCRbeta repertoires from subjects exposed to, actively infected with, or recovered from COVID-19 were included in the dataset. The samples were drawn from the first 160 participants of the ongoing ImmuneRACE study and from 1,254 subjects provided by 6 global collaborators.

What the research found in general, with its limitations: Clinical and demographic metadata were provided uncurated, with the amount varying by source and participant.

The collaborating institutions used their own protocols to collect whole blood in K2EDTA tubes. For TCRbeta analysis, collaborator samples were shipped as frozen whole blood, as isolated PBMCs, or as DNA extracted from either sample type. As regards this clone: Its specific antigen is unknown. Base qualities were left out, and no much larger clone turns up one base away.

TCRbeta CDR3 regions were amplified from genomic DNA by means of the immunoSEQ Assay, a bias-controlled multiplex PCR. The study's own analysis went as follows. Nucleated cell counts per sample were estimated from amplification of reference gene primers within the assay. Sequence reads were collapsed and filtered to measure the absolute abundance of every unique TCRbeta CDR3 rearrangement. For each sample, productive Simpson clonality was calculated by taking the square root of Simpson's diversity index across productive rearrangements. TCRdb obtained this table from immuneACCESS and retained in-frame rearrangements with V and J assigned. These tables miss some clones; where compared with another copy, unresolved V genes account for less than half of the shortfall, and the remainder is unexplained. V, J and clone size reflect that table, while D and trimming were determined from the DNA. This sample has tens of thousands of clones in its table, and around 82% of those were observed once. Roughly an eighth of the sample is in the top ten clones.

The sequencing sample was made of peripheral blood. The receptor was derived from a human donor in a cohort sampled during active COVID-19.

Read as DNA, the sequence is TGCGCCAGCAGCCATTCTCCGGGACAGGGCAAAAATGAGCAGTTCTTC. Its protein reads: CASSHSPGQGKNEQFF. The V and J segments used are TRBV4-3 and TRBJ2-1, and 9 bases in between align with TRBD1. V ends up 3 bases short and J 7 bases short, with an unmatched junction base count of 10. The CDR1 and CDR2 encoded by the germline V gene are LGHNA and YSLEER. There are 16 amino acids in the CDR3, from cysteine to phenylalanine inclusive. The kept DNA is CDR3 alone, 48 bases in frame from the first base.